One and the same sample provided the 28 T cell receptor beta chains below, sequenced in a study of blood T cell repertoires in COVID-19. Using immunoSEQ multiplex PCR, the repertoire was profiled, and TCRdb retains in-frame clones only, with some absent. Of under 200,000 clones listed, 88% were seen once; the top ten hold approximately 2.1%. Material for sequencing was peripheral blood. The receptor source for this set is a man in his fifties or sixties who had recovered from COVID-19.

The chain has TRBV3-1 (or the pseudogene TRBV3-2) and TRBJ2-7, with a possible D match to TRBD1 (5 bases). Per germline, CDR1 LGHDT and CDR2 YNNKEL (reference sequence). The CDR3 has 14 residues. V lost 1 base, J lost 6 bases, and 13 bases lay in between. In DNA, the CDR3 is TGTGCCAGCAGCCAAGGAAGCCGAACAGGCGAGCAGTACTTC. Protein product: CASSQGSRTGEQYF.

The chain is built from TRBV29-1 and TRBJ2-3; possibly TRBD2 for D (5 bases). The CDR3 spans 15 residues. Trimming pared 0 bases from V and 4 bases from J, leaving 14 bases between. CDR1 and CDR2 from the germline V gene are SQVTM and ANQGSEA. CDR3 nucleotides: TGCAGCGTTGAAGATCTTCGTGGGAGTGCAGATACGCAGTATTTT. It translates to CSVEDLRGSADTQYF.

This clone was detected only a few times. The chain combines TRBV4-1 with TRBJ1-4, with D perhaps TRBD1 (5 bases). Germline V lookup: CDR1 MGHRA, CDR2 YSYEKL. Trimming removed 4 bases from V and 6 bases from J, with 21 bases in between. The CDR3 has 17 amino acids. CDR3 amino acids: CASSRGERRGSDEKLFF. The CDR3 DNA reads TGCGCCAGCAGCCGAGGAGAACGAAGGGGTTCCGATGAAAAACTGTTTTTT.

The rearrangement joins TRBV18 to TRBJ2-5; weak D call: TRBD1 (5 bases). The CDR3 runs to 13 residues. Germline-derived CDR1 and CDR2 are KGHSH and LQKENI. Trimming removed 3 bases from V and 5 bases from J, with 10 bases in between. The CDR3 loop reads CASSPQGQETQYF. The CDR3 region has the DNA TGTGCCAGCTCACCGCAGGGCCAGGAGACCCAGTACTTC.

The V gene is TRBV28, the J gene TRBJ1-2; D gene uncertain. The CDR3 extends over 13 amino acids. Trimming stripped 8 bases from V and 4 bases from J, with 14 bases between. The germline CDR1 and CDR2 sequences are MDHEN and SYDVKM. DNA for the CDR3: TGTGCCAGCGGACGGGCGGGTTCCTATGGCTACACCTTC. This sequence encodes CASGRAGSYGYTF.

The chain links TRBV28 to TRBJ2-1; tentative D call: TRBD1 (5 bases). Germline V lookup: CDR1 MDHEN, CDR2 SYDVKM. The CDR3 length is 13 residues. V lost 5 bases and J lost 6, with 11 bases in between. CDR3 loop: CASSTGPVNEQFF. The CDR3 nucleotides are TGTGCCAGCAGTACAGGACCCGTCAATGAGCAGTTCTTC.

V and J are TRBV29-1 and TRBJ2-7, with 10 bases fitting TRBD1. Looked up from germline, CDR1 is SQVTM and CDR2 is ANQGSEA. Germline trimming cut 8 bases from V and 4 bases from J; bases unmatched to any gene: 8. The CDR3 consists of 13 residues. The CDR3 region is CSYMTGGKYEQYF. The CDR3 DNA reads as TGCAGCTATATGACAGGGGGCAAATACGAGCAGTACTTC.

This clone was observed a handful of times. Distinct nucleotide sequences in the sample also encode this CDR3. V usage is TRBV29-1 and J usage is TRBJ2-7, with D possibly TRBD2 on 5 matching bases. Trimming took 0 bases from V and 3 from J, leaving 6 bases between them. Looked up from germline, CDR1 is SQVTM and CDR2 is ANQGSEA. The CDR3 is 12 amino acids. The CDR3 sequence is CSVEDRDYEQYF. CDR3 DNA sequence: TGCAGCGTTGAAGATCGGGACTACGAGCAGTACTTC.

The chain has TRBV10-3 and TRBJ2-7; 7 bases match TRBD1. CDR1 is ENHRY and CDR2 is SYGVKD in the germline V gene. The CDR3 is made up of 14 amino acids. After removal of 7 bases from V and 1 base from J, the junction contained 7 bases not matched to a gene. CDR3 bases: TGTGCCATCAAATGGCAGGGGGATTCCTACGAGCAGTACTTC. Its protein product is CAIKWQGDSYEQYF.

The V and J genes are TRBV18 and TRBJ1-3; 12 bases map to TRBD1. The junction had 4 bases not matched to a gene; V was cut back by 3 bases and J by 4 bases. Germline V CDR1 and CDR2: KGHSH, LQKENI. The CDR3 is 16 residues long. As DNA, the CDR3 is TGTGCCAGCTCACCGGGACAGGGGGCTTCAGGAAACACCATATATTTT. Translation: CASSPGQGASGNTIYF.

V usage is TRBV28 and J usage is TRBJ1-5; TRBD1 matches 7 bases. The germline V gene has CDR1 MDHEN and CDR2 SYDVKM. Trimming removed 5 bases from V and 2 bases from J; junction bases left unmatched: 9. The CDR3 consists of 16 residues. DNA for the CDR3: TGTGCCAGCAGTCAACAACAGGGGCTAGGCAATCAGCCCCAGCATTTT. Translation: CASSQQQGLGNQPQHF.

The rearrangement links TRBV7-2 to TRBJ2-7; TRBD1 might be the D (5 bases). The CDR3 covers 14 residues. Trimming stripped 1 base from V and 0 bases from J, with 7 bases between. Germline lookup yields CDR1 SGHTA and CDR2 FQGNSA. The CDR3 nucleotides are TGTGCCAGCAGCTTAGTCCAGGGCTCCTACGAGCAGTACTTC. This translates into CASSLVQGSYEQYF.

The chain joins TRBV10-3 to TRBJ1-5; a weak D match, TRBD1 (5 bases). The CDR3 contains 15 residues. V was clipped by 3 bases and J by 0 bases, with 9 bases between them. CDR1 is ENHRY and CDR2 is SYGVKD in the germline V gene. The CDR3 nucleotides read TGTGCCATCAGTGAATCGACAGATAGCAATCAGCCCCAGCATTTT. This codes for CAISESTDSNQPQHF.

The CDR3 nucleotides are TGTGCCAGCAGTTCGCTAGTAGCGGGGATACAAGAGACCCAGTACTTC. The encoded protein is CASSSLVAGIQETQYF. V is TRBV28 and J is TRBJ2-5; 8 bases agree with TRBD2. Germline V gene data show CDR1 as MDHEN and CDR2 as SYDVKM. This CDR3 contains 16 residues. V lost 4 bases to trimming and J lost 2 bases; unmatched junction nucleotides: 9.

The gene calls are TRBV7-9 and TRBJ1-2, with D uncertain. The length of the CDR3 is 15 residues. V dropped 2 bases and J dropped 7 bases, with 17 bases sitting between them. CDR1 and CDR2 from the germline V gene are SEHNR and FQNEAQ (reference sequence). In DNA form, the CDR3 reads TGTGCCAGCAGCTTAACGGGAATTGGAACGAGTGGCTACACCTTC. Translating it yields CASSLTGIGTSGYTF.

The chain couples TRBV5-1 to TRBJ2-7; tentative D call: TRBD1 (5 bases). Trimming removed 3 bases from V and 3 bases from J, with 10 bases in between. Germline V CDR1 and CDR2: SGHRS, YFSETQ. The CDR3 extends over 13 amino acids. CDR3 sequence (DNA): TGCGCCAGCAGCTGGGGCCTAAGCTACGAGCAGTACTTC. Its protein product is CASSWGLSYEQYF. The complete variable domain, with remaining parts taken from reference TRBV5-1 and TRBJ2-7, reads KAGVTQTPRYLIKTRGQQVTLSCSPISGHRSVSWYQQTPGQGLQFLFEYFSETQRNKGNFPGRFSGRQFSNSRSEMNVSTLELGDSALYLCASSWGLSYEQYFGPGTRLTVT.

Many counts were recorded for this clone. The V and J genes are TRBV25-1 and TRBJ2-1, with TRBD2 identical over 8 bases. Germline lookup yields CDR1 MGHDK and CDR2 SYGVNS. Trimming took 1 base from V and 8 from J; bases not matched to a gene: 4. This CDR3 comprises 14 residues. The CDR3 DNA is TGTGCCAGCAGTGAATTCTCGCGGGAGGATGAGCAGTTCTTC. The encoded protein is CASSEFSREDEQFF.

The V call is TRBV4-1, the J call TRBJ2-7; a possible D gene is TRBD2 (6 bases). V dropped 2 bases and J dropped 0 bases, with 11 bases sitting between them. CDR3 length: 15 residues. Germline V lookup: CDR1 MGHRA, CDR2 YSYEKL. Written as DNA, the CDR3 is TGCGCCAGCAGCCAACGGGACGGGAGCTCCTACGAGCAGTACTTC. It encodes CASSQRDGSSYEQYF.

The CDR3 here is CASSPSGEVYEQYF. The CDR3, as DNA: TGTGCCAGCTCACCATCCGGTGAAGTCTACGAGCAGTACTTC. The chain is built from TRBV18 and TRBJ2-7; the D is unclear. The CDR3 covers 14 residues. Trimming left V 2 bases short and J 3 bases short, with 11 bases between. Germline V gene sequence: CDR1 KGHSH, CDR2 LQKENI.

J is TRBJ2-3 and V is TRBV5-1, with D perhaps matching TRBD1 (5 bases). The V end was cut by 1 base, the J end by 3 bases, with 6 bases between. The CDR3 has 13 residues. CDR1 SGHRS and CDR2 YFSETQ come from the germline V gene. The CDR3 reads CASSLYRTDTQYF. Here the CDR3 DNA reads TGCGCCAGCAGCTTGTACAGGACAGATACGCAGTATTTT.

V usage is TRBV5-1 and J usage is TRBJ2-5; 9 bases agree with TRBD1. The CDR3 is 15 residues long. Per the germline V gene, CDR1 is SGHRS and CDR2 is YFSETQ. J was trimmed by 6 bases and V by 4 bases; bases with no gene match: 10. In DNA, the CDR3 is TGCGCCAGCAGCACTGGGGGACAGGGACGGAAGACCCAGTACTTC. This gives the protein CASSTGGQGRKTQYF.

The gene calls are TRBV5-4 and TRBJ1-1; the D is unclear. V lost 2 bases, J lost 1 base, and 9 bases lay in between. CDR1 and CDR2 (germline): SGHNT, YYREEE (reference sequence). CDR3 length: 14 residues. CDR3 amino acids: CASSFAGGNTEAFF. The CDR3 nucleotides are TGTGCCAGCAGCTTCGCGGGCGGGAACACTGAAGCTTTCTTT.

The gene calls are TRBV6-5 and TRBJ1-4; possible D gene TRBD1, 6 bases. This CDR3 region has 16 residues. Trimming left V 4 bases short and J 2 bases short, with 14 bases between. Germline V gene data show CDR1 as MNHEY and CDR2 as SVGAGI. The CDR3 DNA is TGTGCCAGCAGTTCCTTGAAGAGGGGGACTAATGAAAAACTGTTTTTT. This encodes CASSSLKRGTNEKLFF.

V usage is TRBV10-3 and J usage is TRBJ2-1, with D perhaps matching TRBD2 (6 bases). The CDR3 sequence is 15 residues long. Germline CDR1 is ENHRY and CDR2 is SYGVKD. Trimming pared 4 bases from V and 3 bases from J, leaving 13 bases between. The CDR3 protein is CAISAPGSGYNEQFF. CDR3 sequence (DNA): TGTGCCATCAGTGCTCCCGGTAGCGGCTACAATGAGCAGTTCTTC.

CDR3 in amino acids: CASSSRQGNYGYTF. The CDR3 DNA reads as TGTGCCAGCAGTTCCAGACAGGGAAACTATGGCTACACCTTC. The chain uses TRBV25-1 and TRBJ1-2; 7 nucleotides line up with TRBD1. CDR1 MGHDK and CDR2 SYGVNS come from the germline V gene. With V trimmed by 5 bases and J by 2 bases, 5 bases remained unmatched. The CDR3 runs to 14 residues.

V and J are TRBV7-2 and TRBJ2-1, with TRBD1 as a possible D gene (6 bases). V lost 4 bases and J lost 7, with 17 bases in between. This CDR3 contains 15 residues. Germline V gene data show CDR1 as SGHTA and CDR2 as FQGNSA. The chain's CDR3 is CASSSPLTGRNEQFF. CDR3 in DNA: TGTGCCAGCAGCTCTCCCCTGACAGGTAGGAATGAGCAGTTCTTC.

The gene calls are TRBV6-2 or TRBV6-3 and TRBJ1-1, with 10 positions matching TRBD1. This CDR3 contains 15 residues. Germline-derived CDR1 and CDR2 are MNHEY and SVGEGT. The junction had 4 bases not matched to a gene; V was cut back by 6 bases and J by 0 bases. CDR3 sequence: CASSRQGAMNTEAFF. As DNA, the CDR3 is TGTGCCAGCAGCCGACAGGGGGCCATGAACACTGAAGCTTTCTTT.

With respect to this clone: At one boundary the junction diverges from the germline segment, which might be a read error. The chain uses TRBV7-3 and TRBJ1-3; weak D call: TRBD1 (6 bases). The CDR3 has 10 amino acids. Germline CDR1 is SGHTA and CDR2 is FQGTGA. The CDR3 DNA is TGCCACAGGGATCGAAACACCATATATTTT. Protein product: CHRDRNTIYF.